The rows below give T cell receptor beta chains drawn from one sample of a study of cytomegalovirus exposure and HLA in healthy donors. Profiled with immunoSEQ multiplex PCR; TCRdb holds only in-frame clones, not every one. Its clone listing holds 25,000 to 40,000 clones. Material: PBMCs. The origin of the receptors is a woman aged 40 to 49 in good health and CMV-seropositive. Each CDR3 is given with its conserved first and last residue. The D gene is left open where the match is weak.

CDR3nt,CDR3aa,v_gene,d_gene,j_gene
TGTGCCAGCTCACCAAGAACGGGAAGACTGACCGGGGAGCTGTTTTTT,CASSPRTGRLTGELFF,TRBV18,-,TRBJ2-2
TGTGCCAGCAGCCCGACTAGCGAGAGTGAGCAGTTCTTC,CASSPTSESEQFF,TRBV7-3,TRBD2,TRBJ2-1
TGTGCCAGCAGTGAATACGGGACTAGCGGTAAAAACATTCAGTACTTC,CASSEYGTSGKNIQYF,TRBV25-1,TRBD2,TRBJ2-4
TGTGCCTGGAGTATAAGCGGGAGAGAGACCCAGTACTTC,CAWSISGRETQYF,TRBV30,TRBD2,TRBJ2-5
TGTGCCAGCAGCTGGTACAGGAACACTGAAGCTTTCTTT,CASSWYRNTEAFF,TRBV4-2,-,TRBJ1-1
TGTGCCTGGCGGAGGGACTTCTCCTACAATGAGCAGTTCTTC,CAWRRDFSYNEQFF,TRBV30,-,TRBJ2-1
TGTGCCAGCAGCTCCGGGAGGTTGGGACAGGGATCCTACGAGCAGTACTTC,CASSSGRLGQGSYEQYF,TRBV7-9,TRBD1,TRBJ2-7
TGTGCCAGCAGTTACTCGGCAGGGATTGGATCCGAGCAGTACTTC,CASSYSAGIGSEQYF,TRBV6-5,-,TRBJ2-7
TGTGCCAGCAGCTACCTACTAGCGGGAGTGGCCAGCTCCTACAATGAGCAGTTCTTC,CASSYLLAGVASSYNEQFF,TRBV5-8,TRBD2,TRBJ2-1
TGCAGCGTTGGCCAGGGGGCGACCACTCAATACAATGAGCAGTTCTTC,CSVGQGATTQYNEQFF,TRBV29-1,TRBD1,TRBJ2-1
TGTGCCAGCAGTCATAAAAACCCGGGACTAGCGGGAGGAACCACAGATACGCAGTATTTT,CASSHKNPGLAGGTTDTQYF,TRBV27,TRBD2,TRBJ2-3
TGCGCCAGCAGCCAACGGACTAGCGGGAGGGACACAGATACGCAGTATTTT,CASSQRTSGRDTDTQYF,TRBV4-1,TRBD2,TRBJ2-3
TGTGCCAGCAGTTTGCGAGCGGGAGTTAACTACGAGCAGTACTTC,CASSLRAGVNYEQYF,TRBV7-2,TRBD2,TRBJ2-7
TGTGCTAGTGCCAACCACAGGGGAAGCGGCCCCTATGAGCAGTTCTTC,CASANHRGSGPYEQFF,TRBV12-5,TRBD1,TRBJ2-1
TGTGCCAGCAGCCAAGGCCCAGGGTTTCGAACCGGGGAGCTGTTTTTT,CASSQGPGFRTGELFF,TRBV14,-,TRBJ2-2
TGTGCCAGCAGCTTAGGGGCGGGAAAAGAGAACCAGTACTTC,CASSLGAGKENQYF,TRBV7-6,-,TRBJ2-5
TGTGCCAGCAGCCCCTTGACTAGCGGGAGAAGCACAGATACGCAGTATTTT,CASSPLTSGRSTDTQYF,TRBV11-2,TRBD2,TRBJ2-3
TGTGCCACCCGGGGGGGCTCAGGGAAGTACGAGCAGTACTTC,CATRGGSGKYEQYF,TRBV6-1,TRBD2,TRBJ2-7
TGTGCCAGCAGCTTGCTAGCAGGCGGAGTAGCCAAAAACATTCAGTACTTC,CASSLLAGGVAKNIQYF,TRBV7-9,-,TRBJ2-4
TGTGCCAGCAGCCCAGGACAGGTCCGGTCTGGCTACACCTTC,CASSPGQVRSGYTF,TRBV7-2,TRBD1,TRBJ1-2
TGTGCCAGCAGTTTATCGAGACAGAACTATGGCTACACCTTC,CASSLSRQNYGYTF,TRBV27,-,TRBJ1-2
TGTGCCAGCTCACTTGGGACTAGCGGGTACACCGGGGAGCTGTTTTTT,CASSLGTSGYTGELFF,TRBV18,TRBD2,TRBJ2-2
TGTGCCAGCCGACGGCAGGGCGCACTTAACCCCGAGCAGTACTTC,CASRRQGALNPEQYF,TRBV27,-,TRBJ2-7
TGCGCCAGCAGCCATCCCCCGGCGGGGGTAAGATCCTACGAGCAGTACTTC,CASSHPPAGVRSYEQYF,TRBV4-1,TRBD2,TRBJ2-7
TGTGCCAGCAGCCCCGGCCGCGTAGGGAGAGATTACGAGCAGTACTTC,CASSPGRVGRDYEQYF,TRBV9,-,TRBJ2-7
TGTGCCACCAGCAGTGGGAGAACCGCCTACGAGCAGTACTTC,CATSSGRTAYEQYF,TRBV15,-,TRBJ2-7
TGTGCCAGCAGGATTACAGGGACGGAGACCCAGTACTTC,CASRITGTETQYF,TRBV28,-,TRBJ2-5
TGTGCCAGTCGGACTAGCGGCGGCACCGGGGAGCTGTTTTTT,CASRTSGGTGELFF,TRBV19,TRBD2,TRBJ2-2
TGTGCCAGCAGTGAAATCGGGACTAGCGTGTACGAGCAGTACTTC,CASSEIGTSVYEQYF,TRBV2,TRBD2,TRBJ2-7
TGCGCCAGCAGTGAGTTATTACTAGCGGGTCCGGATACGCAGTATTTT,CASSELLLAGPDTQYF,TRBV10-2,TRBD2,TRBJ2-3
TGTGCCAGCAGCGCCCCGGCAGCGGGAGGGAACTACAATGAGCAGTTCTTC,CASSAPAAGGNYNEQFF,TRBV9,TRBD2,TRBJ2-1
TGTGCCGGGAGCGCCACCGGGGCAACTAATGAAAAACTGTTTTTT,CAGSATGATNEKLFF,TRBV30,-,TRBJ1-4
TGTGCCAGCAGCCCGGGACTAGCAACGAATGAGCAGTTCTTC,CASSPGLATNEQFF,TRBV7-3,TRBD2,TRBJ2-1
TGTGCCAGCAGTTACTGGGCAGGGAACCCCTACGAGCAGTACTTC,CASSYWAGNPYEQYF,TRBV6-6,-,TRBJ2-7
TGCAGTGCTGAACGTGCGGGTGAGCAGTTCTTC,CSAERAGEQFF,TRBV20-1,-,TRBJ2-1